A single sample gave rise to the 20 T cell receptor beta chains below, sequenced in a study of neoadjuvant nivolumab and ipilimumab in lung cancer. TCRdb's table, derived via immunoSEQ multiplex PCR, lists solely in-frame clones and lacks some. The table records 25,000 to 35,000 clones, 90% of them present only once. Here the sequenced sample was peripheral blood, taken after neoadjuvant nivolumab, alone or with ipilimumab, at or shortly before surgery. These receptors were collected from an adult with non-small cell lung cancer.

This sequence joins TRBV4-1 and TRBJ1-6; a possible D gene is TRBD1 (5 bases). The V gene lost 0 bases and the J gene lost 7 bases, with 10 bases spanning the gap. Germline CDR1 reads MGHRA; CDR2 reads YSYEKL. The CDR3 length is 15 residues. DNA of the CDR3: TGCGCCAGCAGCCAAGATGGGGCGGGAAATTCACCCCTCCACTTT. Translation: CASSQDGAGNSPLHF.

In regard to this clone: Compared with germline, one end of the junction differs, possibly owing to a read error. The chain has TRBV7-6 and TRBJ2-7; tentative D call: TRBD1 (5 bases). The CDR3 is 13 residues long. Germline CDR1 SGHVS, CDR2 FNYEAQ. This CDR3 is CASILETDYEQYF. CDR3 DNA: TGTGCCAGCATCTTAGAGACAGACTACGAGCAGTACTTC.

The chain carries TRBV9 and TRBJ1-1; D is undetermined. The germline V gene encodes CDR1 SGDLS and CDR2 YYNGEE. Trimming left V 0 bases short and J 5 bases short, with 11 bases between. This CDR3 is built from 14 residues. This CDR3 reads CASSVGGVGTEAFF. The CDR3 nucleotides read TGTGCCAGCAGCGTAGGAGGAGTAGGGACTGAAGCTTTCTTT.

In nucleotides, the CDR3 is TGTGCCACCAGCAGAGATCAGTCAGGGGAGGGCTACACCTTC. Translation gives CATSRDQSGEGYTF. The chain has TRBV15 and TRBJ1-2, with D maybe TRBD1 (6 bases). V was pared by 0 bases and J by 8 bases, with 13 bases between. This CDR3 is built from 14 residues. Germline V gene data show CDR1 as LNHNV and CDR2 as YYDKDF (reference sequence).

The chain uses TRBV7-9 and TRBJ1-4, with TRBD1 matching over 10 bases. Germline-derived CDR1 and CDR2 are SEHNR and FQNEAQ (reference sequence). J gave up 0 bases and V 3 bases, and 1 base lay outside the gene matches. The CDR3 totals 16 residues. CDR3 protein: CASSFGQGATNEKLFF. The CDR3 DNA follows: TGTGCCAGCAGCTTCGGACAGGGGGCAACTAATGAAAAACTGTTTTTT.

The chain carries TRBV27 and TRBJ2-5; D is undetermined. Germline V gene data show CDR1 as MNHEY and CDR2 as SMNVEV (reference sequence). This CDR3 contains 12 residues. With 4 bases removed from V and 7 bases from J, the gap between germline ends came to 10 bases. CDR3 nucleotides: TGTGCCAGCAGTTCAAACGTCAGGACCCAGTACTTC. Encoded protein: CASSSNVRTQYF.

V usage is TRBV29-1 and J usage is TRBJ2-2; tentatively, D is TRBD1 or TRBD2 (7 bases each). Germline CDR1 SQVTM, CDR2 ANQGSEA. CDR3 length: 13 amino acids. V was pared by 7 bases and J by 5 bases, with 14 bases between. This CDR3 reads CSGAQGGTGELFF. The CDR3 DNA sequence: TGCAGCGGGGCCCAGGGGGGGACCGGGGAGCTGTTTTTT.

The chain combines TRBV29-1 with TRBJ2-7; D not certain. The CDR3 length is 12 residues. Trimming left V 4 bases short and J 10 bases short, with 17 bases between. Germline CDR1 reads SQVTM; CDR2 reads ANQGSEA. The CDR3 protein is CSVGSSALPQYF. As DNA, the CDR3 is TGCAGCGTTGGCAGCAGCGCTCTGCCCCAGTACTTC.

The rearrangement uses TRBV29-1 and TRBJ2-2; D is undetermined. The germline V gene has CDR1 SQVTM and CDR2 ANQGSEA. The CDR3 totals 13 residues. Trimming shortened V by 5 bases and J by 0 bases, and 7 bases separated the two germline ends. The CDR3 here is CSVRPANTGELFF. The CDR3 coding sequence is TGCAGCGTTCGCCCTGCGAACACCGGGGAGCTGTTTTTT.

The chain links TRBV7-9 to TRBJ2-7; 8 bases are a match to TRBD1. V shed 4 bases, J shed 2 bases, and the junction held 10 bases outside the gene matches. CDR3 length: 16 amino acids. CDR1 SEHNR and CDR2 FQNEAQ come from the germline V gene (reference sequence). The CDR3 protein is CASSSPSGTGTYEQYF. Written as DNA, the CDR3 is TGTGCCAGCAGCTCCCCTTCCGGGACAGGAACCTACGAGCAGTACTTC.

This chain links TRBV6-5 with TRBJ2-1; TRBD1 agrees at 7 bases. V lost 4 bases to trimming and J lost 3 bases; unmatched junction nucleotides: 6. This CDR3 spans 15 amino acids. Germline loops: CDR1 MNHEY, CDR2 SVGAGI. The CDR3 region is CASSSPGTVYNEQFF. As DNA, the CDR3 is TGTGCCAGCAGTTCTCCCGGGACAGTCTACAATGAGCAGTTCTTC.

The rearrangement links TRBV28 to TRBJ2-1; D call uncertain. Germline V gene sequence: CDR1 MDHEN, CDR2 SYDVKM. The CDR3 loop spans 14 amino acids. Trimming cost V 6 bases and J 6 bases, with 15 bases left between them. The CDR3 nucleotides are TGTGCCAGCAGGCACGACCGAAGACCCAATGAGCAGTTCTTC. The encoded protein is CASRHDRRPNEQFF.

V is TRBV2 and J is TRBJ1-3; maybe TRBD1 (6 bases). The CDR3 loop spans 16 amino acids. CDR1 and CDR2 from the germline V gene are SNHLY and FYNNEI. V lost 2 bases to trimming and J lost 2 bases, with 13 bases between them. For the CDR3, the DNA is TGTGCCAGCAGTGAACAAATTGCAGGGGCTGGAAACACCATATATTTT. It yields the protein CASSEQIAGAGNTIYF. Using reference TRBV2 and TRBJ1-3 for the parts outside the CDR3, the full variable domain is EPEVTQTPSHQVTQMGQEVILRCVPISNHLYFYWYRQILGQKVEFLVSFYNNEISEKSEIFDDQFSVERPDGSNFTLKIRSTKLEDSAMYFCASSEQIAGAGNTIYFGEGSWLTVV.

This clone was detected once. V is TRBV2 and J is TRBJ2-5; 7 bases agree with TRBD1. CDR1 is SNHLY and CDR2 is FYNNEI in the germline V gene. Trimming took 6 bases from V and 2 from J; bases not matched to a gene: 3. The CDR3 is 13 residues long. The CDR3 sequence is CASRKGQQETQYF. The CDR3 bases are TGTGCCAGCAGAAAGGGACAGCAAGAGACCCAGTACTTC.

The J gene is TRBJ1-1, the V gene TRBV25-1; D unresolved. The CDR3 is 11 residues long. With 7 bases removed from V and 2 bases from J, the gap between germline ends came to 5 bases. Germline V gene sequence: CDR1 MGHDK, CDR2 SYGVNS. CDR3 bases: TGTGCCAGCACCTTCAACACTGAAGCTTTCTTT. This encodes CASTFNTEAFF.

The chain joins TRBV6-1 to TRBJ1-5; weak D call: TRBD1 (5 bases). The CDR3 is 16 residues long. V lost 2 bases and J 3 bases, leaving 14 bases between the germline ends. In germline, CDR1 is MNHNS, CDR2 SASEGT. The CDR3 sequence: CASSELFWGYNQPQHF. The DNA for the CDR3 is TGTGCCAGCAGTGAACTGTTTTGGGGGTACAATCAGCCCCAGCATTTT.

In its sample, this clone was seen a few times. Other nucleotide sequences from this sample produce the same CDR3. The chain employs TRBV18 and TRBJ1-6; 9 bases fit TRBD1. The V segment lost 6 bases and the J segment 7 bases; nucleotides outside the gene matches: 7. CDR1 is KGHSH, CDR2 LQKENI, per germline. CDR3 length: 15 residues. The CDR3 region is CASSPGQGGNSPLHF. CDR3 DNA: TGTGCCAGCTCGCCGGGACAGGGTGGGAATTCACCCCTCCACTTT.

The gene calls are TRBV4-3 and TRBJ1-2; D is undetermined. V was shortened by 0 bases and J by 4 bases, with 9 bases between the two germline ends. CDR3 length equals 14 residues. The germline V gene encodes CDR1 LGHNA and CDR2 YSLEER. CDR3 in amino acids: CASSQDWGSYGYTF. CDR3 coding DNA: TGCGCCAGCAGCCAAGATTGGGGTAGCTATGGCTACACCTTC.

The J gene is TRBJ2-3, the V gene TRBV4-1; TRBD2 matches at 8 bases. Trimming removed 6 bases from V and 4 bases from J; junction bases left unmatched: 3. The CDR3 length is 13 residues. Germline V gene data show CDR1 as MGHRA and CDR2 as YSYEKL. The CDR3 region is CASRNGGADTQYF. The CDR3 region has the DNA TGCGCCAGCAGAAACGGGGGGGCAGATACGCAGTATTTT.

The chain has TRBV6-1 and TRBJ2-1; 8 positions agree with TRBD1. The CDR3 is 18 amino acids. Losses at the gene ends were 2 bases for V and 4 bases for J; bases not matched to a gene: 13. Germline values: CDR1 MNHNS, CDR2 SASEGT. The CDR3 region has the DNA TGTGCCAGCAGTGAAAGAGGTTGGTCGCGGGACAGGTACAATGAGCAGTTCTTC. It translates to CASSERGWSRDRYNEQFF.